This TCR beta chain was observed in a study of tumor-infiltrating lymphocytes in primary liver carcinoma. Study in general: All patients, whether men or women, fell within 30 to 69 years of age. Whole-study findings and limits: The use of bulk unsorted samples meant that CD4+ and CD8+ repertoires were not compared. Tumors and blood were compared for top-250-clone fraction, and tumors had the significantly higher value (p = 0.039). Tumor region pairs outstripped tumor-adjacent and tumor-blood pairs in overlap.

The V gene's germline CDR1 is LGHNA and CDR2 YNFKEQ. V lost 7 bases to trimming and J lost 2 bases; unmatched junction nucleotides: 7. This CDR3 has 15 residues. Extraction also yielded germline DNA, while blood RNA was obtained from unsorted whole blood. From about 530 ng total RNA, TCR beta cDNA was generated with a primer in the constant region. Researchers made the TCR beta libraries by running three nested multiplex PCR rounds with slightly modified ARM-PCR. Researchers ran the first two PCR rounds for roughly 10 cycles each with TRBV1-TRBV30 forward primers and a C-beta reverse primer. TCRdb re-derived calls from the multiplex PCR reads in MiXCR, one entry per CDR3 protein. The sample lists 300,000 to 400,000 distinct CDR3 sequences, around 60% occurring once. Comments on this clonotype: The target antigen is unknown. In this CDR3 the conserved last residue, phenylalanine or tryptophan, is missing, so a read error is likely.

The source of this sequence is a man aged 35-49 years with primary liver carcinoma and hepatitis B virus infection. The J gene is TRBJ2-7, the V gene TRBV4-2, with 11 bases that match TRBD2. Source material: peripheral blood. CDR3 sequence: CASNQTSGMTYEQYI. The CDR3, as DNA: TGTGCCAGCAACCAGACTAGCGGGATGACCTACGAGCAGTACATC.